Listed here are 5 T cell receptor beta chains from one sample, sequenced in a study of blood T cells in healthy people across ages. PCR was performed a second time for 7 to 11 cycles using a sample-barcoded 5' primer and a J-beta primer mix. One entry per CDR3 protein, called by TCRdb with MiXCR from the 5' RACE reads. The sample contains hundreds of thousands of distinct CDR3 sequences, around 52% of which appear only once. Input material: blood. These receptors all come from a woman of 80 years or more in good health.

This sequence joins TRBV7-2 and TRBJ2-3; 9 nucleotides match TRBD2. In germline, CDR1 is SGHTA, CDR2 FQGNSA. CDR3 length: 15 residues. V was pared by 8 bases and J by 5 bases, with 11 bases of the junction left unmatched. CDR3: CASGQRGAQRDTQYF. The CDR3 DNA reads TGTGCCAGCGGCCAGCGGGGGGCGCAGAGAGATACGCAGTATTTT.

The chain couples TRBV10-3 to TRBJ1-2; D ambiguous. The CDR3 is 14 residues long. V was pared by 0 bases and J by 2 bases, with 7 bases between. Germline V gives CDR1 ENHRY, CDR2 SYGVKD. The CDR3 bases are TGTGCCATCAGTGAGTCAGGACCAAACTATGGCTACACCTTC. Translated: CAISESGPNYGYTF.

This chain links TRBV3-1 with TRBJ2-1; TRBD1 aligns across 9 bases. The CDR3 totals 22 residues. Germline CDR1 and CDR2: LGHDT and YNNKEL (reference sequence). V shed 1 base and J 8 bases; nucleotides not matched to a gene: 27. CDR3 DNA: TGTGCCAGCAGCCAAGTCGCTCCACTGGGACAGGGCTTTCCTCGTAAGTACGATGAGCAGTTCTTC. It translates to CASSQVAPLGQGFPRKYDEQFF.

The V gene is TRBV4-2, the J gene TRBJ2-1; TRBD1 aligns across 9 bases. J was trimmed by 5 bases and V by 1 base; bases with no gene match: 3. Germline loops: CDR1 LGHNA, CDR2 YNFKEQ. This CDR3 comprises 15 residues. In DNA, the CDR3 is TGTGCCAGCAGCCAAGGGGGACAGGGAGACAATGAGCAGTTCTTC. Its protein product is CASSQGGQGDNEQFF.

The rearrangement uses TRBV6-5 and TRBJ2-3; D is possibly TRBD2 (6 bases). CDR1 MNHEY and CDR2 SVGAGI come from the germline V gene. The V end was cut by 6 bases, the J end by 2 bases, with 15 bases between. The CDR3 totals 15 residues. The CDR3 here is CASSPPGGVTDTQYF. The CDR3 coding sequence is TGTGCCAGCAGCCCTCCGGGCGGGGTCACAGATACGCAGTATTTT.